What follows are 8 T cell receptor beta chains derived from one specimen sequenced in a study of shared clonotypes between healthy human individuals (dated by TCRdb to the early 2020s). CD8 naive samples were CD45RO-negative cells positively selected for CCR7, giving a CD45RA+CCR7+ population that excluded TemRA cells. Library generation was performed with the immunoSEQ multiplex PCR assay. TCRdb took this table from immuneACCESS and kept in-frame rearrangements with V and J called. Such tables lack part of the clones; where checked against another copy, unresolved V genes explain under half of the gap, and the rest is unexplained. Counted in this sample were about 1,900,000 clones; about 95% of them appeared once. Together, the top ten hold approximately 1% of the sample. Sample: naive CD8+ T cells sorted from blood. In light of the paper, this sample's cell subset or site label describes: CD45RA+CCR7+. These receptors were collected from a man aged 18 to 29 in good health.

Concerning this clone: The sample contains more than one DNA sequence encoding this CDR3. The V and J genes are TRBV11-3 and TRBJ2-1; 9 bases are shared with TRBD2. The CDR3 consists of 14 residues. Germline loops: CDR1 SGHNT, CDR2 YENEEA. V was clipped by 6 bases and J by 3 bases; unmatched bases: 3. Here the CDR3 reads CASSFSGSYNEQFF. The CDR3 nucleotides read TGTGCCAGCAGTTTTAGCGGGAGCTACAATGAGCAGTTCTTC.

The chain has TRBV9 and TRBJ2-7; the match to TRBD2 covers 9 bases. V dropped 4 bases and J dropped 3; count of bases not matched to a gene: 5. The CDR3 sequence is 14 residues long. Germline CDR1 SGDLS, CDR2 YYNGEE. The CDR3 DNA sequence: TGTGCCAGCAGCTTCTCGACTAGCGGCTACGAGCAGTACTTC. Translated, it gives CASSFSTSGYEQYF.

This chain links TRBV9 with TRBJ2-7; tentative D call: TRBD2 (7 bases). Germline V gene data show CDR1 as SGDLS and CDR2 as YYNGEE. The CDR3 extends over 16 amino acids. Trimming took 3 bases from V and 3 from J, leaving 19 bases between them. CDR3 sequence: CASSAGGASALYEQYF. DNA of the CDR3: TGTGCCAGCAGCGCGGGGGGCGCTAGCGCCCTCTACGAGCAGTACTTC. The whole variable domain, remainder taken from reference TRBV9 and TRBJ2-7, is DSGVTQTPKHLITATGQRVTLRCSPRSGDLSVYWYQQSLDQGLQFLIQYYNGEERAKGNILERFSAQQFPDLHSELNLSSLELGDSALYFCASSAGGASALYEQYFGPGTRLTVT.

The chain joins TRBV27 to TRBJ2-7, with a weak D call TRBD2 (5 bases). Germline V lookup: CDR1 MNHEY, CDR2 SMNVEV (reference sequence). Trimming stripped 2 bases from V and 5 bases from J, with 13 bases between. The CDR3 totals 14 residues. The CDR3 bases are TGTGCCAGCAGTTTACGGGGTAGCTGGGACGAGCAGTACTTC. Amino acid sequence: CASSLRGSWDEQYF.

The CDR3 region has the DNA TGTGCCAGCAGCCTAGGTTATAATAGCAATCAGCCCCAGCATTTT. This gives the protein CASSLGYNSNQPQHF. The rearrangement links TRBV5-8 to TRBJ1-5, with no clear D. CDR1 and CDR2 from the germline V gene are SGHTS and YDEGEE. V gave up 4 bases and J gave up 0 bases, with 11 bases separating them. This CDR3 spans 15 amino acids. The whole variable domain, filled in from reference TRBV5-8 and TRBJ1-5, reads EAGVTQSPTHLIKTRGQQATLRCSPISGHTSVYWYQQALGLGLQFLLWYDEGEERNRGNFPPRFSGRQFPNYSSELNVNALELEDSALYLCASSLGYNSNQPQHFGDGTRLSIL.

The rearrangement joins TRBV15 to TRBJ2-5; 8 positions match TRBD2. Germline lookup yields CDR1 LNHNV and CDR2 YYDKDF (reference sequence). The CDR3 loop spans 16 amino acids. J lost 5 bases, V lost 3 bases, and 11 bases had no gene match. The CDR3 region is CATSRGTSGGWETQYF. CDR3 nucleotides: TGTGCCACCAGCAGGGGTACTAGCGGCGGGTGGGAGACCCAGTACTTC. The whole variable domain, remainder taken from reference TRBV15 and TRBJ2-5, is DAMVIQNPRYQVTQFGKPVTLSCSQTLNHNVMYWYQQKSSQAPKLLFHYYDKDFNNEADTPDNFQSRRPNTSFCFLDIRSPGLGDTAMYLCATSRGTSGGWETQYFGPGTRLLVL.

The rearrangement uses TRBV2 and TRBJ1-2, with D perhaps matching TRBD1 (5 bases). Germline CDR1 SNHLY, CDR2 FYNNEI. The CDR3 length is 17 residues. V lost 1 base, J lost 3 bases, and 18 bases lay in between. CDR3 amino acids: CASSEDPFSDRYYGYTF. The CDR3 coding sequence is TGTGCCAGCAGTGAAGACCCTTTTTCCGACAGATACTATGGCTACACCTTC. Complete variable domain (other parts from reference TRBV2 and TRBJ1-2): EPEVTQTPSHQVTQMGQEVILRCVPISNHLYFYWYRQILGQKVEFLVSFYNNEISEKSEIFDDQFSVERPDGSNFTLKIRSTKLEDSAMYFCASSEDPFSDRYYGYTFGSGTRLTVV.

The chain has TRBV4-2 and TRBJ1-1, with D perhaps matching TRBD1 (6 bases). The CDR3 extends over 15 amino acids. The V end was cut by 1 base, the J end by 3 bases, with 12 bases between. Germline values: CDR1 LGHNA, CDR2 YNFKEQ. The CDR3 sequence is CASSQGLEGDTEAFF. DNA of the CDR3: TGTGCCAGCAGCCAAGGATTGGAGGGGGACACTGAAGCTTTCTTT.